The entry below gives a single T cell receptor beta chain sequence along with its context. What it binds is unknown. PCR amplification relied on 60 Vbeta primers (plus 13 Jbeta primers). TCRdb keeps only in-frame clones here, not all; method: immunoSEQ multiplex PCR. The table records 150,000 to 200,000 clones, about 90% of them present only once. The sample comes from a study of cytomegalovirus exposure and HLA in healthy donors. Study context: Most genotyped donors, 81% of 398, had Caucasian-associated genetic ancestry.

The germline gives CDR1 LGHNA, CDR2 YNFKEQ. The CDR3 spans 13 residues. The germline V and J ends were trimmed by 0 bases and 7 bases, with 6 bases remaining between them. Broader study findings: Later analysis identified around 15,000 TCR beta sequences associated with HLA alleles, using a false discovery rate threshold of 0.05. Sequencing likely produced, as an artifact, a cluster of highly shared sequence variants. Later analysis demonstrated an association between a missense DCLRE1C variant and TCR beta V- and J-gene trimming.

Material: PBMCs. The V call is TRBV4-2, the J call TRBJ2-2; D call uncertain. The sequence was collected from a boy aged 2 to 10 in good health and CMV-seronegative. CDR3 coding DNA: TGTGCCAGCAGCCAAGAACGCGGCGGGGAGCTGTTTTTT. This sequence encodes CASSQERGGELFF.